The clone carrying this TCR beta chain has a handful of counts. This sample was included in a study of blood T cell repertoires in COVID-19. Germline V gene lookup returns CDR1 SGHVS and CDR2 FQNEAQ. The CDR3 runs 15 residues. V dropped 5 bases and J dropped 3 bases, with 17 bases sitting between them. Original handling: Reference gene primer amplification gave nucleated cell count estimates. Measured with immunoSEQ multiplex PCR; TCRdb has only the in-frame clones, and not every one. From that table come the V and J calls and clone size; the DNA was used to work out D and trimming. Of about 180,000 clones listed, around 90% are singletons. Recovered status applied to Cohort 3 donors who had two consecutive negative PCRs. It also applied to those with clearance or with symptom resolution.

The TCR comes from a woman between 18 and 29 years old who had recovered from COVID-19. The chain uses TRBV7-8 and TRBJ2-7, with D tentatively TRBD2 (6 bases). The specimen sequenced was PBMCs or T cells enriched from blood (not recorded which). CDR3 loop: CASSTRTNNRYEQYF. CDR3 coding DNA: TGTGCCAGCAGCACCCGGACTAACAACCGCTACGAGCAGTACTTC.